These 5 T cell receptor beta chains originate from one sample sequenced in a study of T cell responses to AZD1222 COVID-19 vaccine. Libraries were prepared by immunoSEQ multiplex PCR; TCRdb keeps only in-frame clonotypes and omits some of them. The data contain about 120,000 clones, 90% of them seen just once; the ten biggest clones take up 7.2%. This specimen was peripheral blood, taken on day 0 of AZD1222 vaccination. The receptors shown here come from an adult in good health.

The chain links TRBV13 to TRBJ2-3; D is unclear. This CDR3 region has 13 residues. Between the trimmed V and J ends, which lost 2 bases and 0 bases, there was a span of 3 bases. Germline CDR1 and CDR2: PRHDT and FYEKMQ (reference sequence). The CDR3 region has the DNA TGTGCCAGCAGCTTAAGTAGCACAGATACGCAGTATTTT. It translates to CASSLSSTDTQYF. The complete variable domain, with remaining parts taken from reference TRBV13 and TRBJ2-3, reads AAGVIQSPRHLIKEKRETATLKCYPIPRHDTVYWYQQGPGQDPQFLISFYEKMQSDKGSIPDRFSAQQFSDYHSELNMSSLELGDSALYFCASSLSSTDTQYFGPGTRLTVL.

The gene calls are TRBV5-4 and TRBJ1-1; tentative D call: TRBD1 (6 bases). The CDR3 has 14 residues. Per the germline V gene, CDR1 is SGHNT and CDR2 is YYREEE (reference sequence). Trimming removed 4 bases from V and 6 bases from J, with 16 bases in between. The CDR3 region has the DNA TGTGCCAGCAGCATGGACAGCCTTCGGGCTGAAGCTTTCTTT. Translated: CASSMDSLRAEAFF.

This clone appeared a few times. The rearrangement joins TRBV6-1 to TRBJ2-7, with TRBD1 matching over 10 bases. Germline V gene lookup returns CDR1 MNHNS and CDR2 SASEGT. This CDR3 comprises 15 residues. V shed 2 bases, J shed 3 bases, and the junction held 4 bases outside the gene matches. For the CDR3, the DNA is TGTGCCAGCAGTGAAAGGACAGGGGGTCTCTACGAGCAGTACTTC. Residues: CASSERTGGLYEQYF.

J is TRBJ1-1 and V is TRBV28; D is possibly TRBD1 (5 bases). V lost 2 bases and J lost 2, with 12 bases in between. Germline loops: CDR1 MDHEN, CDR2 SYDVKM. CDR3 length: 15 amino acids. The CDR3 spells CASSLTGTANTEAFF. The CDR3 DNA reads TGTGCCAGCAGTTTAACCGGGACCGCTAACACTGAAGCTTTCTTT.

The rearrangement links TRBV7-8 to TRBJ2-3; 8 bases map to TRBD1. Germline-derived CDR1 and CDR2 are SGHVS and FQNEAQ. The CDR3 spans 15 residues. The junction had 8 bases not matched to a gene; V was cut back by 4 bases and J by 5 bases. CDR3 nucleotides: TGTGCCAGCAGCTCGACAGGGGCCTTCGGAGATACGCAGTATTTT. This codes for CASSSTGAFGDTQYF.